This TCR beta chain was captured by sequencing in a study of blood T cell repertoires in COVID-19. This CDR3 is 18 amino acids long. Looked up from germline, CDR1 is MGHRA and CDR2 is YSYEKL. The J segment lost 4 bases and the V segment lost 0 bases, leaving 7 bases of the junction unmatched. TCRdb keeps only in-frame clones here, not all; method: immunoSEQ multiplex PCR. The data hold roughly 500,000 clones, with roughly 87% observed a single time. Sequencing was done on a sample of peripheral blood. This TCR derives from a man younger than 35 with COVID-19, enrolled during active disease. The chain has TRBV4-1 and TRBJ2-2, with 11 bases that match TRBD2. The CDR3 nucleotides read TGCGCCAGCAGCCAAGATCTTAGCGGGGGGGCCGTCACCGGGGAGCTGTTTTTT. It translates to CASSQDLSGGAVTGELFF.